This T cell receptor beta chain is from a study of cytomegalovirus exposure and HLA in healthy donors. Looking at the study overall: Early released data had 80 million or so unique TCRs, all coming from HLA-typed donors. Whole-study findings and limits: Apparent HLA restriction characterized most CMV-associated TCR beta chains in a later analysis. In a later analysis, an Asian-associated ancestry cluster reportedly showed fewer N-insertions than the roughly 710-donor mean. Whilst most TCR sequences proved rare, a subset of public TCRs occurred across many donors.

The CDR3 totals 12 residues. Germline-derived CDR1 and CDR2 are MNHEY and SVGAGI. V shed 8 bases, J shed 12 bases, and the junction held 6 bases outside the gene matches. The primer mix had 60 Vbeta and 13 Jbeta primers. Assay: immunoSEQ multiplex PCR; the TCRdb copy retains only in-frame clones and omits some. The sample consists of approximately 130,000 clones, around 73% of them appearing once. On this clone itself: Its antigen remains unidentified.

Sequencing was carried out using PBMCs. This chain links TRBV6-5 with TRBJ2-6; 8 nucleotides match TRBD1. This clonotype originated in a man between 45 and 60 years old in good health and CMV-seronegative. CDR3 protein: CASRTGIGVLTF. CDR3 DNA: TGTGCCAGCCGGACAGGGATAGGCGTCCTGACTTTC.